This TCR beta chain was recorded in a study of blood T cell repertoires in COVID-19. Turning to the study itself: In each case, the material was cDNA or gDNA derived from T cells, B-cell-depleted T cells, or PBMCs.

Original processing notes: Researchers report that nucleated cell counts were estimated from reference gene primer amplification. The protocol was immunoSEQ multiplex PCR, while the TCRdb copy is restricted to in-frame clones and leaves out a portion. V and J calls and clone size are those listed in that table; D and trimming were worked out from the DNA. There are around 250,000 clones in the sample; about 89% occur only once, and 1.2% lies in the top ten. The CDR3 consists of 16 residues. CDR1 SGHRS and CDR2 YFSETQ come from the germline V gene. V lost 3 bases and J 4 bases, leaving 17 bases between the germline ends. Recruits, aged roughly 18 to 89 years, lived in about two dozen US areas. In assigning cohorts, the study relied on participant-reported clinical history.

The receptor was derived from a human donor in a cohort exposed to, infected with or recovered from COVID-19 (not recorded which). The donor label of this sample is uncertain. Sequencing was done on a sample of PBMCs or T cells enriched from blood (not recorded which). The chain links TRBV5-1 to TRBJ2-1; possibly TRBD2 for D (5 bases). CDR3 loop: CASSSGEGRGYNEQFF. The CDR3 DNA reads as TGCGCCAGCAGCTCTGGAGAGGGAAGAGGGTACAATGAGCAGTTCTTC.